The sequence of this T cell receptor beta chain was determined in a study of blood T cell repertoires in COVID-19 (dated by TCRdb to the early 2020s). Regarding the complete study: Samples covering the acute and convalescent phases of COVID-19 were provided by collaborators in the United States, Italy and Spain. The prospective study material was composed of cDNA or gDNA derived from T cells, B-cell-depleted T cells, or PBMCs. Deeply sampled blood TCRbeta repertoires from subjects exposed to, actively infected with, or recovered from COVID-19 were included in the dataset. The repertoires were released in a freely available public database meant as a resource for research on the immune response to SARS-CoV-2. Samples were obtained from the ongoing ImmuneRACE study (first 160 participants) and from over a thousand subjects provided by 6 global collaborators. The sample metadata nearly always contained a de-identified subject ID, COVID-19 status, age in years and sex. Where available, HLA class I and class II types were taken from metadata supplied by the sample provider and were not determined by assay-based typing. The paper as a whole reports these results and caveats: How much clinical and demographic metadata was included differed by source and by participant, and the metadata was provided uncurated.

A second Seattle source provided samples from volunteer blood donors who had recovered from COVID-19. The collaborating institutions used their own protocols to collect whole blood in K2EDTA tubes. For TCRbeta analysis, collaborators shipped samples as frozen whole blood, isolated PBMCs, or DNA extracted from either of those sample types. TCRbeta CDR3 regions were amplified from genomic DNA by means of the immunoSEQ Assay, a bias-controlled multiplex PCR. The paper's processing steps were these. Nucleated cell counts per sample were estimated from amplification of reference gene primers within the assay. Sequence reads were collapsed and filtered to measure the absolute abundance of every unique TCRbeta CDR3 rearrangement. For each sample, productive Simpson clonality was calculated as the square root of Simpson's diversity index over productive rearrangements. TCRdb stores this immuneACCESS table with in-frame sequences only. Part of the clones is absent; in the studies checked, under half of the shortfall reflects unresolved V genes, and no reason is known for the rest. The V and J calls and clone size are taken from that table; D and trimming were inferred from the DNA. Counted in this sample were approximately 240,000 clones; about 79% of them appeared once. 1.2% to 1.5% of the sample comes from the top ten.

A remark on this clone: The clone's antigen remains unknown. No much larger clone exists at a distance of one base, and base qualities are not known.

V gives up 3 bases and J gives up 7 bases, and the segment between their germline ends measures 15 bases. The CDR3 sequence holds 14 residues, the cysteine and phenylalanine included. The kept DNA is CDR3 alone, 42 bases in frame from the first base. The germline V gene (reference sequence) supplies CDR1 SEHNR and CDR2 FQNEAQ. The sequenced sample was peripheral blood. This chain is built from TRBV7-9 and TRBJ1-2; the D segment could be TRBD1, given 6 matching bases. This clonotype originated in a woman aged 40 to 50 who had recovered from COVID-19. Read as DNA, the sequence is TGTGCCAGCAGCTTCCTTCTCAGGGGAATTGGCTACACCTTC. It is translated as CASSFLLRGIGYTF.